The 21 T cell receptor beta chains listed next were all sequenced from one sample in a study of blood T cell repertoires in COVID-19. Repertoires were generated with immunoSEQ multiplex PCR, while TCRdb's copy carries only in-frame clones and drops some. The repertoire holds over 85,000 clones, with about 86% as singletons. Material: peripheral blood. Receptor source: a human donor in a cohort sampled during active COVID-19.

This chain's CDR3 is CASSQATGLSYEQYF. The CDR3 nucleotides read TGCGCCAGCAGCCAAGCAACAGGCCTCTCCTACGAGCAGTACTTC. The V gene is TRBV4-3, the J gene TRBJ2-7; perhaps TRBD1 as D (5 bases). Germline values: CDR1 LGHNA, CDR2 YSLEER. The V and J ends lost 1 base and 0 bases respectively, with 10 bases between them. There are 15 residues in the CDR3.

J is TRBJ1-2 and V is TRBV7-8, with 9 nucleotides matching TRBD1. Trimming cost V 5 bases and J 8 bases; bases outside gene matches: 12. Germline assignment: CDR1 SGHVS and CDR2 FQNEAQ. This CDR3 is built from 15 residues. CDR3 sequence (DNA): TGTGCCAGCAGCCCAAGACAGGGGGGCCGTGAGGGCTACACCTTC. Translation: CASSPRQGGREGYTF.

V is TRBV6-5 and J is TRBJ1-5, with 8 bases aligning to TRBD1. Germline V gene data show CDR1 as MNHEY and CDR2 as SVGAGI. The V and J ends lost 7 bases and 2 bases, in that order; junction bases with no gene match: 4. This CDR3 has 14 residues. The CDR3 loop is CASKTGAGNQPQHF. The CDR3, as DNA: TGTGCCAGCAAGACAGGGGCGGGCAATCAGCCCCAGCATTTT.

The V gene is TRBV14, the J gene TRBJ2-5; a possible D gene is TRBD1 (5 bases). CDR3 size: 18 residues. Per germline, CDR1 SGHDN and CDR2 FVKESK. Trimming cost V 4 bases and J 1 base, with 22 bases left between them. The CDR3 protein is CASSLRRHMGQAQETQYF. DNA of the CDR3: TGTGCCAGCAGCCTCAGACGCCATATGGGGCAGGCCCAAGAGACCCAGTACTTC.

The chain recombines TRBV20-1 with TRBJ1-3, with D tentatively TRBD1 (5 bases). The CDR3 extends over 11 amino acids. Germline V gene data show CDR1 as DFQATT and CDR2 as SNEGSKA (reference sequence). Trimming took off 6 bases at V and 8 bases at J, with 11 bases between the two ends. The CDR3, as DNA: TGCAGTGCAGGGGTGGGGCACACCATATATTTT. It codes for CSAGVGHTIYF.

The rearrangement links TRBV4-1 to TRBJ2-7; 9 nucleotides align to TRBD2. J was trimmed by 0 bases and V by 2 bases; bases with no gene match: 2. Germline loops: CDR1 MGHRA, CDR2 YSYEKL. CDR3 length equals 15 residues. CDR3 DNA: TGCGCCAGCAGCCAACTTAGCGGGAGCTCCTACGAGCAGTACTTC. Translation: CASSQLSGSSYEQYF.

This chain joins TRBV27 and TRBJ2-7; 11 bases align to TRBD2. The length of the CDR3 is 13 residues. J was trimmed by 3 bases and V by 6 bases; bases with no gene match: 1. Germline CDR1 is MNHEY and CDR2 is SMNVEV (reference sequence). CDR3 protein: CASRTSGSYEQYF. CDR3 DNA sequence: TGTGCCAGCAGAACTAGCGGGAGCTACGAGCAGTACTTC.

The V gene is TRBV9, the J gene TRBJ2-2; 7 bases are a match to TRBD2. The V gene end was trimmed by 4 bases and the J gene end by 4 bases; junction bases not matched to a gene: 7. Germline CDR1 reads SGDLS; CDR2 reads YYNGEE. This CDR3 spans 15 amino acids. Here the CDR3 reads CASSPPGTTTGELFF. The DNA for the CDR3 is TGTGCCAGCAGCCCTCCCGGGACTACCACCGGGGAGCTGTTTTTT.

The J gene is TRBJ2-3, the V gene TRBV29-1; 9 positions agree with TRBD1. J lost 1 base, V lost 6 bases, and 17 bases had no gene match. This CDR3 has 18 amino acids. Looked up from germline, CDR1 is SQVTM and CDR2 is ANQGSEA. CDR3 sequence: CSVRGGQGLELGTDTQYF. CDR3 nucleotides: TGCAGCGTGAGGGGGGGACAGGGATTGGAGTTAGGCACAGATACGCAGTATTTT.

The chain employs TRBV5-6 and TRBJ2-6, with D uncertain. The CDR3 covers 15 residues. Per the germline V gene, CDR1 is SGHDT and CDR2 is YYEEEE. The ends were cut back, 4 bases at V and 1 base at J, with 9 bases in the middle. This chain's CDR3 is CASSPGTSGANVLTF. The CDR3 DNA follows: TGTGCCAGCAGCCCGGGTACTTCTGGGGCCAACGTCCTGACTTTC.

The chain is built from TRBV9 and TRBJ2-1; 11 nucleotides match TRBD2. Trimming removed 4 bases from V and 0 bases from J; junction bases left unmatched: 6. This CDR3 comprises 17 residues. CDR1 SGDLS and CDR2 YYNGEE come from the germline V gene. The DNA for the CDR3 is TGTGCCAGCAGCCCGGGGACTAGCGGTCCCTCCTACAATGAGCAGTTCTTC. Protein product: CASSPGTSGPSYNEQFF.

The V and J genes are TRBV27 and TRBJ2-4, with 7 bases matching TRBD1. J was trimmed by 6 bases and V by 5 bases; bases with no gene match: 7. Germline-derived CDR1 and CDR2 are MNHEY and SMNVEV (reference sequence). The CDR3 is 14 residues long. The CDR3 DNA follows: TGTGCCAGCAGTCTTTCCACAGGGGCAAACATTCAGTACTTC. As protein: CASSLSTGANIQYF.

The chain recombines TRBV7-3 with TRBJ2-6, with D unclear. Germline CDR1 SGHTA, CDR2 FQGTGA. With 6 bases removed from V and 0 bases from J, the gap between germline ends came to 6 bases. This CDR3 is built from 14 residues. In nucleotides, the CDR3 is TGTGCCAGCAGACTGAGCTCTGGGGCCAACGTCCTGACTTTC. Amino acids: CASRLSSGANVLTF. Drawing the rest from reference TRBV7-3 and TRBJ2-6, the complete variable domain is GAGVSQTPSNKVTEKGKYVELRCDPISGHTALYWYRQSLGQGPEFLIYFQGTGAADDSGLPNDRFFAVRPEGSVSTLKIQRTERGDSAVYLCASRLSSGANVLTFGAGSRLTVL.

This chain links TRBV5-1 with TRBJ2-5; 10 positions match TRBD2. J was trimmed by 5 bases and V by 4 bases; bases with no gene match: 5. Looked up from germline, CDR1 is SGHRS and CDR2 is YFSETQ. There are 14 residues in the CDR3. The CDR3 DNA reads TGCGCCAGCAGCCAAGGACTAGCGGCGGAGACCCAGTACTTC. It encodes CASSQGLAAETQYF. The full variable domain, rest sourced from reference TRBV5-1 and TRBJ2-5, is KAGVTQTPRYLIKTRGQQVTLSCSPISGHRSVSWYQQTPGQGLQFLFEYFSETQRNKGNFPGRFSGRQFSNSRSEMNVSTLELGDSALYLCASSQGLAAETQYFGPGTRLLVL.

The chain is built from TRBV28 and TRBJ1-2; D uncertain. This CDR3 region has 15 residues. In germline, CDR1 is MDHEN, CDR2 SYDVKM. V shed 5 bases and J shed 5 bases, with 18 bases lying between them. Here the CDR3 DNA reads TGTGCCAGCAGTCCATCCCACGGCGGATTATATGGCTACACCTTC. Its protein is CASSPSHGGLYGYTF.

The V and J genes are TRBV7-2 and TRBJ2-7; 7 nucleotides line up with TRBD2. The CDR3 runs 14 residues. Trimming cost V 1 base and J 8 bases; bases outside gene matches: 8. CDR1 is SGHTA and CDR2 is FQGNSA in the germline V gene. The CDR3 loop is CASSLVSSGVQQYF. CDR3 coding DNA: TGTGCCAGCAGCTTAGTCTCCAGCGGGGTGCAGCAGTACTTC.

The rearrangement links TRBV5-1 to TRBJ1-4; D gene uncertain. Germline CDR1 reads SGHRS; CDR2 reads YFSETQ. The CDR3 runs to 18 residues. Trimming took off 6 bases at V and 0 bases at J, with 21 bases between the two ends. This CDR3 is CASMRGAQSGATNEKLFF. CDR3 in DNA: TGCGCCAGCATGCGGGGTGCGCAAAGTGGAGCAACTAATGAAAAACTGTTTTTT. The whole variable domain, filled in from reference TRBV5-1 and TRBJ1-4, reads KAGVTQTPRYLIKTRGQQVTLSCSPISGHRSVSWYQQTPGQGLQFLFEYFSETQRNKGNFPGRFSGRQFSNSRSEMNVSTLELGDSALYLCASMRGAQSGATNEKLFFGSGTQLSVL.

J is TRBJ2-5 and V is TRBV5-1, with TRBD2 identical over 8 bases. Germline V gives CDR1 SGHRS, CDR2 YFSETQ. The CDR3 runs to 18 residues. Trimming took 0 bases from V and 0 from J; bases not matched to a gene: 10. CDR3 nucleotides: TGCGCCAGCAGCTTGGATGCGAGCGGGGGACCGTACCAAGAGACCCAGTACTTC. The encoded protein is CASSLDASGGPYQETQYF.

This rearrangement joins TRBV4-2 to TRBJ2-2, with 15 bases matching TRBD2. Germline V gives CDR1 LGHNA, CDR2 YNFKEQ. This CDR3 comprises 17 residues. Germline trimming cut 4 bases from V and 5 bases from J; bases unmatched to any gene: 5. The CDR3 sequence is CASSPRTSGGATGELFF. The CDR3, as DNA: TGTGCCAGCAGCCCAAGGACTAGCGGGGGGGCAACCGGGGAGCTGTTTTTT.

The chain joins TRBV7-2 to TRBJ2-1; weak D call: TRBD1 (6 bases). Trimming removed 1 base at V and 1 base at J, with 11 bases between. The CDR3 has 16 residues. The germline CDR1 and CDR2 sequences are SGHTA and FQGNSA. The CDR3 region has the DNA TGTGCCAGCAGCTTAGTGGCAGGGGTATCCTACAATGAGCAGTTCTTC. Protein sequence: CASSLVAGVSYNEQFF.

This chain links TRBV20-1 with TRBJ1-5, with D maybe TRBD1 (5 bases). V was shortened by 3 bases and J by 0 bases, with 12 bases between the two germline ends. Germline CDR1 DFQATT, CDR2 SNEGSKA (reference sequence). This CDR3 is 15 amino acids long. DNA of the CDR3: TGCAGTGCTAGTTCAGGGAGGGGTAGCAATCAGCCCCAGCATTTT. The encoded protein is CSASSGRGSNQPQHF.